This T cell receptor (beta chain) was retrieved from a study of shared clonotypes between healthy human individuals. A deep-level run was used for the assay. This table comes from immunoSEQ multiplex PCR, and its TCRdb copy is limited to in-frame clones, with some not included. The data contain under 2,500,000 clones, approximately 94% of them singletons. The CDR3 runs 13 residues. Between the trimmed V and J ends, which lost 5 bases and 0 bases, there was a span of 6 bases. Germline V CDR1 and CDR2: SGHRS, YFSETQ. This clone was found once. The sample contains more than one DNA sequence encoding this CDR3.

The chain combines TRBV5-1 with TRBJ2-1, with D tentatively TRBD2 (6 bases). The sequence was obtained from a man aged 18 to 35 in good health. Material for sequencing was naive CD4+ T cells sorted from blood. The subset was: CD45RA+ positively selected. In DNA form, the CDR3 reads TGCGCCAGCAGGGGGGGCTCCTACAATGAGCAGTTCTTC. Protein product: CASRGGSYNEQFF. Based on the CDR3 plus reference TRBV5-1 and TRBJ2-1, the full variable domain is KAGVTQTPRYLIKTRGQQVTLSCSPISGHRSVSWYQQTPGQGLQFLFEYFSETQRNKGNFPGRFSGRQFSNSRSEMNVSTLELGDSALYLCASRGGSYNEQFFGPGTRLTVL.